The following is a T cell receptor beta chain sequence with its context. The data were taken from a study of T cells in tuberculosis. The overall study: In South Africa, adults with active tuberculosis were compared with IGRA-negative and latently infected IGRA-positive adolescents.

J gave up 11 bases and V 6 bases, and 8 bases lay outside the gene matches. Germline V gene sequence: CDR1 MDHEN, CDR2 SYDVKM. The CDR3 is made up of 12 amino acids. Measured with immunoSEQ multiplex PCR; TCRdb has only the in-frame clones, and not every one. The sample lists 40,000 to 45,000 clones; roughly 95% were seen once. The clonotype originates from a donor aged 10-35 years with latent tuberculosis or without tuberculosis infection. Material for sequencing was PBMCs. This rearrangement joins TRBV28 to TRBJ1-1; TRBD1 aligns across 8 bases. In DNA, the CDR3 is TGTGCCAGCAGCAGACCAGGGGGCGCCGCTTTCTTT. Translation: CASSRPGGAAFF.